This T cell receptor (beta chain) was observed in a study of neurological immune-mediated disorders. Study-level results: Across subjects, no CDR3 amino acid sequence appeared in expanded clones of more than one subject, a finding that suggested private repertoires in all groups.

One entry per CDR3 protein, called by TCRdb with MiXCR from the 5' RACE reads. The repertoire holds about 59,000 distinct CDR3 sequences, with roughly 3.5% as singletons. This clonotype has a count of ten or more. Its cognate antigen is unknown. The CDR3 loop spans 12 amino acids. The germline V gene has CDR1 SGHNT and CDR2 YYREEE (reference sequence). V was shortened by 4 bases and J by 6 bases, with 8 bases between the two germline ends. The sequenced material came from PBMCs. The receptor was derived from a woman in her twenties or thirties with multiple sclerosis. The rearrangement links TRBV5-4 to TRBJ2-1; D unresolved. The CDR3 DNA follows: TGTGCCAGCAGCGGGTCAGCCAATGAGCAGTTCTTC. Translation: CASSGSANEQFF. Based on the CDR3 plus reference TRBV5-4 and TRBJ2-1, the full variable domain is ETGVTQSPTHLIKTRGQQVTLRCSSQSGHNTVSWYQQALGQGPQFIFQYYREEENGRGNFPPRFSGLQFPNYSSELNVNALELDDSALYLCASSGSANEQFFGPGTRLTVL.